This T cell receptor (beta chain) is drawn from a study of glioma-infiltrating T cells after dendritic cell vaccination. Some clones are missing from TCRdb's copy, which holds only in-frame ones; the method was immunoSEQ multiplex PCR. The sample contains about 96,000 clones, 75% to 85% of which appear only once. Study outcomes and limitations: No direct clonality-survival link was found; a diverse polyclonal response may matter.

Germline-derived CDR1 and CDR2 are MDHEN and SYDVKM. Trimming stripped 8 bases from V and 0 bases from J, with 16 bases between. CDR3 length: 16 amino acids. Note on this clone: Its antigen is currently unknown.

The sequence was obtained from a human donor with glioblastoma. The rearrangement uses TRBV28 and TRBJ1-4; D is ambiguous. Source: blood, taken before dendritic cell vaccination. The DNA of the CDR3 is TGTGCCAGCGCGTCTATCACAGTAACAACTAATGAAAAACTGTTTTTT. Translation gives CASASITVTTNEKLFF.